One sample yielded the 10 T cell receptor beta chains listed below, sequenced in a study of regulatory T cells in long-lasting Graves disease. Regarding time point: persistent/refractory GD, antithyroid drugs over 5 years with positive TRAb. Isolated PBMC RNA provided the starting material for the TCR library. Combining iRepertoire HTBI primers with Arm-PCR of CDR3 regions, the authors built TCR beta libraries. In TCRdb, the multiplex PCR reads were re-called with MiXCR into one record per CDR3 protein. This table has approximately 690,000 distinct CDR3 sequences, 25% to 35% appearing once. This specimen was peripheral blood mononuclear cells (PBMCs), taken when the disease was refractory, from a patient treated with antithyroid drugs. The source is a female donor with Graves disease.

The V and J genes are TRBV3-1 and TRBJ2-7, with 8 nucleotides matching TRBD2. The CDR3 is made up of 14 amino acids. Germline trimming cut 4 bases from V and 3 bases from J; bases unmatched to any gene: 5. The germline CDR1 and CDR2 sequences are LGHDT and YNNKEL (reference sequence). CDR3 coding DNA: TGTGCCAGCAGCCTCCGGGGGGGTCGCTACGAGCAGTACTTC. The encoded protein is CASSLRGGRYEQYF.

The rearrangement uses TRBV7-9 and TRBJ1-2; 10 positions match TRBD1. Unmatched junction bases numbered 9, after V lost 4 bases and J lost 7 bases. The V gene's germline CDR1 is SEHNR and CDR2 FQNEAQ (reference sequence). The CDR3 sequence is 15 residues long. The CDR3 reads CASSSPGTGDRGYTF. The CDR3 nucleotides read TGTGCCAGCAGCTCCCCCGGGACAGGGGATCGTGGCTACACCTTC.

Of note for this clonotype: Germline and junction disagree at one end, which may indicate a read error. The V call is TRBV4-1, the J call TRBJ1-1; possible D gene TRBD1, 5 bases. The CDR3 has 16 amino acids. The germline V gene encodes CDR1 MGHRA and CDR2 YSYEKL. The CDR3 sequence is CASSQDRNLLQVEASF. CDR3 sequence (DNA): TGCGCCAGCAGCCAAGATCGTAACCTCCTACAGGTTGAAGCTTCCTTT.

The J gene is TRBJ2-5, the V gene TRBV5-1; no reliable D call. Germline CDR1 SGHRS, CDR2 YFSETQ. V dropped 0 bases and J dropped 2 bases, with 8 bases sitting between them. The CDR3 is 14 amino acids. CDR3 loop: CASSLEGLQETQYF. The CDR3 bases are TGCGCCAGCAGCTTGGAAGGGTTACAAGAGACCCAGTACTTC.

This clonotype has a handful of counts. The V call is TRBV30, the J call TRBJ1-2; possibly TRBD1 for D (6 bases). Germline V CDR1 and CDR2: GTSNPN, SVGIG (reference sequence). V was shortened by 2 bases and J by 0 bases, with 10 bases between the two germline ends. The CDR3 spans 14 residues. The CDR3 DNA reads as TGTGCCTGGAGTTTGGGGGCAACTAACTATGGCTACACCTTC. It specifies CAWSLGATNYGYTF.

This clonotype was counted between two and nine times. The chain couples TRBV6-1 to TRBJ2-1, with 9 bases aligning to TRBD2. The CDR3 has 13 residues. Trimming removed 10 bases from V and 9 bases from J; junction bases left unmatched: 10. Per the germline V gene, CDR1 is MNHNS and CDR2 is SASEGT. The CDR3 loop is CATRVGSGSEQFF. CDR3 nucleotides: TGTGCCACCCGAGTCGGTAGCGGGAGTGAGCAGTTCTTC.

V usage is TRBV19 and J usage is TRBJ1-1, with a possible D match to TRBD1 (6 bases). This CDR3 contains 15 residues. The V gene's germline CDR1 is LNHDA and CDR2 SQIVND (reference sequence). Trimming left V 2 bases short and J 1 base short, with 11 bases between. The CDR3 DNA is TGTGCCAGTAGTATACAGGGGAGGCGGAACACTGAAGCTTTCTTT. Its translation: CASSIQGRRNTEAFF.

This clonotype occurred many times. The V and J genes are TRBV2 and TRBJ1-4; the D is unclear. Germline V lookup: CDR1 SNHLY, CDR2 FYNNEI. This CDR3 is built from 13 residues. V lost 2 bases, J lost 5 bases, and 6 bases lay in between. CDR3 in amino acids: CASSEPLNEKLFF. The CDR3, as DNA: TGTGCCAGCAGTGAACCCTTAAATGAAAAACTGTTTTTT.

The rearrangement uses TRBV20-1 and TRBJ1-5, with 12 bases identical to TRBD1. Looked up from germline, CDR1 is DFQATT and CDR2 is SNEGSKA (reference sequence). The CDR3 sequence is 15 residues long. V dropped 2 bases and J dropped 5; count of bases not matched to a gene: 4. The CDR3 loop reads CSARSGQGAYQPQHF. CDR3 nucleotide sequence: TGCAGTGCTAGATCGGGACAGGGGGCATATCAGCCCCAGCATTTT.

This clonotype was detected a few times. This chain uses TRBV27 with TRBJ2-6, with D hard to call. V shed 1 base and J shed 2 bases, with 3 bases lying between them. The CDR3 length is 14 residues. Germline loops: CDR1 MNHEY, CDR2 SMNVEV (reference sequence). CDR3 residues: CASSLLAGANVLTF. In nucleotides, the CDR3 is TGTGCCAGCAGTTTATTAGCTGGGGCCAACGTCCTGACTTTC. The whole variable domain, remainder taken from reference TRBV27 and TRBJ2-6, is EAQVTQNPRYLITVTGKKLTVTCSQNMNHEYMSWYRQDPGLGLRQIYYSMNVEVTDKGDVPEGYKVSRKEKRNFPLILESPSPNQTSLYFCASSLLAGANVLTFGAGSRLTVL.